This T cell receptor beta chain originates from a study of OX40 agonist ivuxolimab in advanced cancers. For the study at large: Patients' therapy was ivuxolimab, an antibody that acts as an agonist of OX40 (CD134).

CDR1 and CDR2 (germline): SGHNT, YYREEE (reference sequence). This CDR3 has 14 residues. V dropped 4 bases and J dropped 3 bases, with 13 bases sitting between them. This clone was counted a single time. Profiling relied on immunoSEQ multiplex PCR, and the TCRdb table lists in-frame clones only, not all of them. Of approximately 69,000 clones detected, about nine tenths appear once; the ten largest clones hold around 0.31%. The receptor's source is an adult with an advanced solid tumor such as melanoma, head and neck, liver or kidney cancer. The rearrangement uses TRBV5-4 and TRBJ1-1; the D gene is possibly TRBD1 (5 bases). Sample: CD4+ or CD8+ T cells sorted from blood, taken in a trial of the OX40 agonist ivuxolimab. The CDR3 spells CASSLIGQDTEAFF. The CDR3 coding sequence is TGTGCCAGCAGCCTAATAGGACAAGACACTGAAGCTTTCTTT.